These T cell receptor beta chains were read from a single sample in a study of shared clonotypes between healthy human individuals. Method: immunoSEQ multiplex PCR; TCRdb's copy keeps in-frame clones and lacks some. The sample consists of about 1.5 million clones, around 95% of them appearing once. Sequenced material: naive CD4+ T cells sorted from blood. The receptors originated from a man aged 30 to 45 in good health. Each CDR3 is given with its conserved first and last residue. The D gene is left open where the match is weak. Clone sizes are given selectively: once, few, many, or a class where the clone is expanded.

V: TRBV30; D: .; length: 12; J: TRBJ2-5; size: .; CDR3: CAWSRLMETQYF; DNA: TGTGCCTGGAGTAGACTAATGGAGACCCAGTACTTC
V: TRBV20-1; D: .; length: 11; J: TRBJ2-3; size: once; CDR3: CSVYGTDTQYF; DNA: TGCAGTGTGTACGGCACAGATACGCAGTATTTT
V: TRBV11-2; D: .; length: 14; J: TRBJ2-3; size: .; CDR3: CASSLDPIADTQYF; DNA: TGTGCCAGCAGCTTAGATCCTATCGCAGATACGCAGTATTTT
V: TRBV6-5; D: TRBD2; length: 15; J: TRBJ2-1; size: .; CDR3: CASSYDGLDYNEQFF; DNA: TGTGCCAGCAGTTACGATGGACTAGACTACAATGAGCAGTTCTTC
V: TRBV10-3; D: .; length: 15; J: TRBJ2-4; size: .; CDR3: CAISESAEAKNIQYF; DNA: TGTGCCATCAGTGAGTCAGCAGAAGCCAAAAACATTCAGTACTTC
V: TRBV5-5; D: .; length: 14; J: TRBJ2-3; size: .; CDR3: CASSLSLSTDTQYF; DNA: TGTGCCAGCAGCTTGTCCCTAAGCACAGATACGCAGTATTTT
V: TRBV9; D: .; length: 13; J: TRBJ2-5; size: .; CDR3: CASSPHTEETQYF; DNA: TGTGCCAGCAGCCCCCACACTGAAGAGACCCAGTACTTC
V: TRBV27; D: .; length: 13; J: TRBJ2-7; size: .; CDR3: CASSSMRSAEQYF; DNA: TGTGCCAGCAGCTCCATGCGATCGGCCGAGCAGTACTTC
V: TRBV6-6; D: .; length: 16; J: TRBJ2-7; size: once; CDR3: CASSYSWLDNTYEQYF; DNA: TGTGCCAGCAGTTACTCGTGGTTGGACAACACCTACGAGCAGTACTTC
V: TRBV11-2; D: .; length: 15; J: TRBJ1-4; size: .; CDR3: CASSLDPVPTEKLFF; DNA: TGTGCCAGCAGCTTAGATCCCGTACCCACCGAAAAACTGTTTTTT